The 15 T cell receptor beta chains listed next were all sequenced from one sample in a study of PD-L1 blockade in urothelial cancer. TCRdb keeps only in-frame clones here, not all; method: immunoSEQ multiplex PCR. The sample has under 55,000 clones; nearly 90% are singletons. Time point indicated: pretreatment peripheral blood. The material sequenced was PBMCs, taken around atezolizumab (anti-PD-L1) treatment. These TCRs come from a donor aged 40 or older with urothelial cancer.

The gene calls are TRBV7-9 and TRBJ1-1; D unresolved. The CDR3 extends over 12 amino acids. The V gene lost 1 base and the J gene lost 11 bases, with 11 bases spanning the gap. Germline CDR1 is SEHNR and CDR2 is FQNEAQ (reference sequence). CDR3 bases: TGTGCCAGCAGCTTAGGGGCAGGTTGGGCTTTCTTT. It yields the protein CASSLGAGWAFF.

The chain couples TRBV5-4 to TRBJ2-3, with TRBD2 as a possible D gene (6 bases). The CDR3 totals 15 residues. The V end was cut by 7 bases, the J end by 0 bases, with 15 bases between. The germline CDR1 and CDR2 sequences are SGHNT and YYREEE (reference sequence). The DNA of the CDR3 is TGTGCCAGCCAAAGCGGGCTGACTAGCACAGATACGCAGTATTTT. This gives the protein CASQSGLTSTDTQYF.

J is TRBJ2-5 and V is TRBV6-6, with TRBD1 as a possible D gene (6 bases). Germline-derived CDR1 and CDR2 are MNHNY and SVGAGI (reference sequence). Trimming took off 7 bases at V and 1 base at J, with 13 bases between the two ends. The CDR3 covers 14 residues. CDR3 in amino acids: CASTWDTRQETQYF. CDR3 sequence (DNA): TGTGCCAGCACCTGGGACACACGCCAAGAGACCCAGTACTTC.

The chain couples TRBV4-2 to TRBJ1-1, with D hard to call. Germline CDR1 and CDR2: LGHNA and YNFKEQ. V lost 3 bases and J 1 base, leaving 18 bases between the germline ends. The CDR3 length is 17 residues. CDR3 nucleotide sequence: TGTGCCAGCAGCCAGTGGCCCCGCGCGGTGGCGAACACTGAAGCTTTCTTT. This gives the protein CASSQWPRAVANTEAFF.

This chain uses TRBV29-1 with TRBJ2-2; D is ambiguous. Germline assignment: CDR1 SQVTM and CDR2 ANQGSEA. The length of the CDR3 is 14 residues. With 5 bases removed from V and 2 bases from J, the gap between germline ends came to 12 bases. CDR3 loop: CSVYHSQNTGELFF. The CDR3 DNA reads TGCAGCGTTTATCACAGCCAAAACACCGGGGAGCTGTTTTTT.

This sequence joins TRBV6-5 and TRBJ1-4, with a tentative D call TRBD1 (5 bases). V was shortened by 6 bases and J by 1 base, with 9 bases between the two germline ends. Germline loops: CDR1 MNHEY, CDR2 SVGAGI. The CDR3 extends over 14 amino acids. CDR3 region: CASSRTQTNEKLFF. In nucleotides, the CDR3 is TGTGCCAGCAGCCGGACACAAACTAATGAAAAACTGTTTTTT.

V usage is TRBV28 and J usage is TRBJ2-3; the match to TRBD2 covers 8 bases. The junction had 8 bases not matched to a gene; V was cut back by 5 bases and J by 4 bases. The CDR3 is made up of 15 amino acids. The germline gives CDR1 MDHEN, CDR2 SYDVKM. CDR3 coding DNA: TGTGCCAGCAGTGGGGTAGCGGGGTGGGCAGATACGCAGTATTTT. This gives the protein CASSGVAGWADTQYF.

The rearrangement joins TRBV28 to TRBJ1-5; a weak D match, TRBD1 (5 bases). This CDR3 is built from 16 residues. The germline CDR1 and CDR2 sequences are MDHEN and SYDVKM. The germline V and J ends were trimmed by 3 bases and 0 bases, with 12 bases remaining between them. CDR3 loop: CASSFPGGYSNQPQHF. The DNA for the CDR3 is TGTGCCAGCAGTTTCCCCGGGGGTTATAGCAATCAGCCCCAGCATTTT.

The genes are TRBV6-6 and TRBJ2-7, with D perhaps matching TRBD2 (6 bases). The CDR3 has 15 amino acids. V was clipped by 2 bases and J by 4 bases, with 15 bases between them. Per germline, CDR1 MNHNY and CDR2 SVGAGI (reference sequence). The CDR3 protein is CASSYTGSTRYEQYF. The DNA of the CDR3 is TGTGCCAGCAGTTACACCGGGAGTACCAGGTACGAGCAGTACTTC.

The CDR3 here is CASSLWGPGGNSPLHF. In DNA, the CDR3 is TGTGCCAGCAGCCTATGGGGGCCAGGGGGTAATTCACCCCTCCACTTT. This rearrangement joins TRBV7-9 to TRBJ1-6; 7 nucleotides agree with TRBD1. V lost 5 bases, J lost 6 bases, and 10 bases stayed unmatched. Germline assignment: CDR1 SEHNR and CDR2 FQNEAQ (reference sequence). The CDR3 has 16 amino acids. The full variable domain, its missing parts supplied by reference TRBV7-9 and TRBJ1-6, is DTGVSQNPRHKITKRGQNVTFRCDPISEHNRLYWYRQTLGQGPEFLTYFQNEAQLEKSRLLSDRFSAERPKGSFSTLEIQRTEQGDSAMYLCASSLWGPGGNSPLHFGNGTRLTVT.

V usage is TRBV7-9 and J usage is TRBJ2-7; possible D gene TRBD2, 7 bases. Looked up from germline, CDR1 is SEHNR and CDR2 is FQNEAQ (reference sequence). Trimming left V 7 bases short and J 4 bases short, with 20 bases between. The CDR3 has 15 amino acids. Written as DNA, the CDR3 is TGTGCCAGCAACCCATGGGGGGGGGCAGGGTACGAGCAGTACTTC. Protein sequence: CASNPWGGAGYEQYF.

The chain combines TRBV2 with TRBJ2-1; 9 bases fit TRBD1. V gave up 4 bases and J gave up 3 bases; unmatched junction bases: 22. The CDR3 is 21 amino acids. Germline V gene sequence: CDR1 SNHLY, CDR2 FYNNEI. This CDR3 reads CASSAGSSGAPGQGRYNEQFF. CDR3 nucleotide sequence: TGTGCCAGCAGTGCGGGGTCCTCAGGGGCACCGGGACAGGGCCGCTACAATGAGCAGTTCTTC. The full variable domain, in which reference TRBV2 and TRBJ2-1 provide the parts outside the CDR3, is EPEVTQTPSHQVTQMGQEVILRCVPISNHLYFYWYRQILGQKVEFLVSFYNNEISEKSEIFDDQFSVERPDGSNFTLKIRSTKLEDSAMYFCASSAGSSGAPGQGRYNEQFFGPGTRLTVL.

The chain links TRBV29-1 to TRBJ2-7; no reliable D call. The CDR3 covers 13 residues. Trimming shortened V by 3 bases and J by 5 bases, and 14 bases separated the two germline ends. CDR1 SQVTM and CDR2 ANQGSEA come from the germline V gene. The CDR3 sequence: CSVEGSQLNEQYF. DNA of the CDR3: TGCAGCGTTGAGGGCAGTCAGCTCAACGAGCAGTACTTC.

In this sample, this clone turned up once. The chain carries TRBV4-3 and TRBJ1-1, with TRBD1 as a possible D gene (5 bases). The CDR3 is made up of 13 amino acids. Germline CDR1 and CDR2: LGHNA and YSLEER. The ends were cut back, 4 bases at V and 1 base at J, with 7 bases in the middle. CDR3 region: CASSRQGNTEAFF. Written as DNA, the CDR3 is TGCGCCAGCAGCCGTCAGGGGAACACTGAAGCTTTCTTT.

The chain combines TRBV9 with TRBJ1-2; TRBD1 aligns across 7 bases. The CDR3 length is 15 residues. Trimming took 0 bases from V and 2 from J; bases not matched to a gene: 4. Germline values: CDR1 SGDLS, CDR2 YYNGEE. CDR3 nucleotides: TGTGCCAGCAGCGTAGCCCCGGGACAGAACTATGGCTACACCTTC. Its protein product is CASSVAPGQNYGYTF.